This record looks at one T cell receptor (beta chain) sequence and its context. Its cognate antigen is unknown. CDR1 SGHVS and CDR2 FQNEAQ come from the germline V gene. V gave up 1 base and J gave up 4 bases; unmatched junction bases: 5. The CDR3 runs 16 residues. The PCR made use of 60 Vbeta and 13 Jbeta primers. Assay: immunoSEQ multiplex PCR; the TCRdb copy retains only in-frame clones and omits some. The table records more than 150,000 clones, 65% to 80% of them present only once. This entry belongs to a study of cytomegalovirus exposure and HLA in healthy donors. Study-wide results and limits: Apparent HLA restriction characterized most CMV-associated TCR beta chains in a later analysis. By HLA locus, TCR association rates varied in a later analysis, with DRB1 showing the most and HLA-C the fewest. TRBV6-2, TRBV6-3 and some other V segments were excluded as indistinguishable.

The source material was PBMCs. The clonotype was recovered from a woman in her forties or fifties in good health and CMV-seropositive. The chain joins TRBV7-8 to TRBJ2-1, with TRBD1 matching 9 bases. This CDR3 is CASSLVWTGVYNEQFF. CDR3 bases: TGTGCCAGCAGCTTAGTTTGGACAGGGGTGTACAATGAGCAGTTCTTC.